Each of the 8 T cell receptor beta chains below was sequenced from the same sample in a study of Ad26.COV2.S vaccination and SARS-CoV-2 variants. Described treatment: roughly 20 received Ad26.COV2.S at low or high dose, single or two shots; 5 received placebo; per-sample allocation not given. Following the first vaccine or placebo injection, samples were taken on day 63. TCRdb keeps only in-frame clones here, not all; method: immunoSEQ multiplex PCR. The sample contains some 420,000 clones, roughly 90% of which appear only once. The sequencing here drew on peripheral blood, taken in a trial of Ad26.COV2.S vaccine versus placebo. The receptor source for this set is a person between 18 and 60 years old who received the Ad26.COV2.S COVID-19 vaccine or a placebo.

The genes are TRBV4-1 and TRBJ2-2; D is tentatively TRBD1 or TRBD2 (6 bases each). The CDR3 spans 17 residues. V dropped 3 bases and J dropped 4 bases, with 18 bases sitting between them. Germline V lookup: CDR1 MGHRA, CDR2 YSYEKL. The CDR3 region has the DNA TGCGCCAGCAGCCAGGGGGGCCTATCTGGTAGCACCGGGGAGCTGTTTTTT. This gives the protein CASSQGGLSGSTGELFF.

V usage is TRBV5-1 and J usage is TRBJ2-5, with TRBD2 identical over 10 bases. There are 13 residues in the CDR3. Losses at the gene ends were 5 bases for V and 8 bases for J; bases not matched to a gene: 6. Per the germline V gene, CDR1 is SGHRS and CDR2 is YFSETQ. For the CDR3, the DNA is TGCGCCAGCAGTTACAGCGGGGGGGCTACCCAGTACTTC. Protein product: CASSYSGGATQYF.

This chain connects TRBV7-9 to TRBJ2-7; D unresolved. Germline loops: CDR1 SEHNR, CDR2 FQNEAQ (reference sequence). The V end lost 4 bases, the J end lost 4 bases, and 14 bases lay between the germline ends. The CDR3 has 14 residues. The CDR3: CASSSPLAGYEQYF. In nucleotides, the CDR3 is TGTGCCAGCAGCTCACCACTCGCAGGATACGAGCAGTACTTC.

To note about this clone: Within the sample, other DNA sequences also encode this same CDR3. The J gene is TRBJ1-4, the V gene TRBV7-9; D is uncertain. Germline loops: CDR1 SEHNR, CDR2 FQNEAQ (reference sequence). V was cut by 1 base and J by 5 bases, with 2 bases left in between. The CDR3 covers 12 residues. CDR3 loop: CASSLENEKLFF. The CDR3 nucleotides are TGTGCCAGCAGCTTAGAAAATGAAAAACTGTTTTTT.

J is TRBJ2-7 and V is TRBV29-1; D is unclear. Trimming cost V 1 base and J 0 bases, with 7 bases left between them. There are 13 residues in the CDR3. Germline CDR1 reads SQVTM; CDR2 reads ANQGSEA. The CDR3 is CSVEGIGSYEQYF. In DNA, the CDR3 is TGCAGCGTTGAAGGCATAGGCTCCTACGAGCAGTACTTC.

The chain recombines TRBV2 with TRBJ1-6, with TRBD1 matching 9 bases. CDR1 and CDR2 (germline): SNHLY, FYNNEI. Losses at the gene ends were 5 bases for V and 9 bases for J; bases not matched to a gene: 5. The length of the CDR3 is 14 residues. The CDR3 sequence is CASSPDRGTSPLHF. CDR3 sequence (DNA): TGTGCCAGCAGTCCGGACAGGGGAACTTCACCCCTCCACTTT.

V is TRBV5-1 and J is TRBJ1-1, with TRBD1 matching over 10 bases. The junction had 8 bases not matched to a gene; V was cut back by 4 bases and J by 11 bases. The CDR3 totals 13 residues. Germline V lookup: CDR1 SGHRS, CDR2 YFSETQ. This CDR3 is CASSGPGQGLAFF. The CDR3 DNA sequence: TGCGCCAGCAGCGGCCCGGGACAGGGGCTTGCTTTCTTT. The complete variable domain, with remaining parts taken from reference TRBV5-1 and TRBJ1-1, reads KAGVTQTPRYLIKTRGQQVTLSCSPISGHRSVSWYQQTPGQGLQFLFEYFSETQRNKGNFPGRFSGRQFSNSRSEMNVSTLELGDSALYLCASSGPGQGLAFFGQGTRLTVV.

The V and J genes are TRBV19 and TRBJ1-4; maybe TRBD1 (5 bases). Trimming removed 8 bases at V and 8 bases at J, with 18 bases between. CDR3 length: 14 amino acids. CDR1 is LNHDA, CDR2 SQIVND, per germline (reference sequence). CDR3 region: CASSWTKNAEKLFF. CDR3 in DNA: TGTGCCAGTTCATGGACAAAAAACGCCGAAAAACTGTTTTTT.